This TCR beta chain was sequenced during a study of vaccination and CD4 T cells after COVID-19. Study-wide background: Blood was drawn a median around 70 days post second dose, range 14 to 241. Samples from a few convalescent patients were taken at day 14 and days 161 to 241 post-vaccination. General study results and limits: Within convalescent individuals, 304 out of 307 vaccine-specific clones proved to be spike mono-reactive.

Scientists ran DNA taken from cultured CD4+ T cells through the Oncomine TCR Beta short-read assay for sequencing. TCRdb itself ran the PCR reads through MiXCR, one entry per CDR3 protein. The repertoire holds more than 20,000 distinct CDR3 sequences, with about two fifths as singletons. The sample's time point: late sampling 161 to 241 days after vaccination in three convalescent patients. Documented treatment: approximately nine-day PBMC culture with coronavirus spike peptide pools or control peptides (ViraFEST assay). Wells that each held roughly 1.9 million PBMCs were cultured with roughly 10 IU/ml IL-2 and roughly 10 ug/ml peptide pools. In the case of this clonotype: Its specificity is not known.

The sequence came from a human donor who had recovered from COVID-19. Source: CD4+ T cells from blood, cultured in vitro, taken about 7 months after SARS-CoV-2 vaccination.

Here the CDR3 reads CATSSGFSSYNSPLHF. CDR3 DNA: TGTGCCACCAGCAGCGGTTTTAGCTCCTATAATTCACCCCTCCACTTT. The chain combines TRBV15 with TRBJ1-6; D is ambiguous. Looked up from germline, CDR1 is LNHNV and CDR2 is YYDKDF (reference sequence). The CDR3 totals 16 residues. The V and J ends lost 3 bases and 0 bases respectively, with 9 bases between them. The full variable domain, with the rest looked up from reference TRBV15 and TRBJ1-6, is DAMVIQNPRYQVTQFGKPVTLSCSQTLNHNVMYWYQQKSSQAPKLLFHYYDKDFNNEADTPDNFQSRRPNTSFCFLDIRSPGLGDTAMYLCATSSGFSSYNSPLHFGNGTRLTVT.